These 5 T cell receptor beta chains came from one sample sequenced in a study of blood T cell repertoires in COVID-19. Method: immunoSEQ multiplex PCR; TCRdb's copy keeps in-frame clones and lacks some. The table has 64,000 or so clones, over 75% seen once. Sequencing was carried out using peripheral blood. These receptors came from a human donor in a cohort sampled during active COVID-19.

The rearrangement uses TRBV7-9 and TRBJ2-7; 8 positions match TRBD1. Trimming cost V 5 bases and J 2 bases; bases outside gene matches: 8. This CDR3 contains 15 residues. Germline V gives CDR1 SEHNR, CDR2 FQNEAQ (reference sequence). DNA for the CDR3: TGTGCCAGCAGCCAGACAGGGGCGAACCCCTACGAGCAGTACTTC. Amino acids: CASSQTGANPYEQYF.

CDR3 region: CASSSRGGSTDTQYF. CDR3 in DNA: TGTGCCAGCAGCTCCCGGGGGGGGAGCACAGATACGCAGTATTTT. The chain is built from TRBV11-3 and TRBJ2-3; TRBD2 aligns across 8 bases. Germline V CDR1 and CDR2: SGHNT, YENEEA. This CDR3 is 15 amino acids long. J gave up 0 bases and V 4 bases, and 3 bases lay outside the gene matches.

This clone was seen more than once but under ten times. The chain is built from TRBV10-3 and TRBJ1-3; D unresolved. Germline V gene sequence: CDR1 ENHRY, CDR2 SYGVKD. The V end lost 6 bases, the J end lost 5 bases, and 14 bases lay between the germline ends. This CDR3 spans 14 amino acids. CDR3 DNA: TGTGCCATCAGGGGAACATGGGAGCGAAACACCATATATTTT. Translation gives CAIRGTWERNTIYF.

This chain uses TRBV5-1 with TRBJ1-2; TRBD1 might be the D (6 bases). V gave up 4 bases and J gave up 6 bases, with 22 bases separating them. This CDR3 comprises 16 residues. Germline values: CDR1 SGHRS, CDR2 YFSETQ. The CDR3 bases are TGCGCCAGCAGCCCCTACGATCCAACAGGGTCTGATGGCTACACCTTC. Protein sequence: CASSPYDPTGSDGYTF.

This clone was detected a few times. The rearrangement joins TRBV2 to TRBJ2-3; tentative D call: TRBD2 (6 bases). Germline lookup yields CDR1 SNHLY and CDR2 FYNNEI. This CDR3 is 17 amino acids long. The ends were cut back, 3 bases at V and 5 bases at J, with 21 bases in the middle. The CDR3 region is CASSDSETGVGGDTQYF. The CDR3 DNA reads as TGTGCCAGCAGTGACTCGGAAACGGGAGTGGGGGGAGATACGCAGTATTTT.